The entry that follows covers one T cell receptor beta chain sequence. These data belong to a study of T cells in localized non-small cell lung cancer. Sequencing used immunoSEQ multiplex PCR; TCRdb keeps in-frame clones, though not all of them. This table holds around 16,000 clones, about nine tenths found once. The CDR3 totals 15 residues. Germline CDR1 MNHEY, CDR2 SVGAGI. Trimming removed 0 bases at V and 5 bases at J, with 10 bases between. The sequences come from peripheral blood, collected before any cancer treatment. V gene TRBV6-5 combines with J gene TRBJ2-2; D may match TRBD1 or TRBD2 (5 bases each). The clonotype was recovered from a female donor aged 60 or older with stage III squamous cell lung carcinoma. The CDR3 loop reads CASSYSGDRTGELFF. As DNA, the CDR3 is TGTGCCAGCAGTTACTCGGGAGACAGAACCGGGGAGCTGTTTTTT.